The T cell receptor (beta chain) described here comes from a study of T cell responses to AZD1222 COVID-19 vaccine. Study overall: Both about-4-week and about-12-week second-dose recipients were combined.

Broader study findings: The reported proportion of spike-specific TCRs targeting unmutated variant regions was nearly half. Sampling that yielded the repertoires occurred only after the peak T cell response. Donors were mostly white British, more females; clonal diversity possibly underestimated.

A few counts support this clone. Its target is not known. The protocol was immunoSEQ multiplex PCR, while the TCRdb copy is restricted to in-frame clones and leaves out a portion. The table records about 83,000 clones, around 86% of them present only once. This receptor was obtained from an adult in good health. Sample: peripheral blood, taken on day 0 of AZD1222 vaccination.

The CDR3 sequence is CASTQRGQYNEQFF. In DNA form, the CDR3 reads TGTGCCTCAACACAGCGGGGGCAGTACAATGAGCAGTTCTTC. The chain links TRBV10-3 to TRBJ2-1, with 8 bases matching TRBD2. CDR1 is ENHRY, CDR2 SYGVKD, per germline. The CDR3 loop spans 14 amino acids. The V segment lost 11 bases and the J segment 4 bases; nucleotides outside the gene matches: 10.